Listed below are T cell receptor beta chains from one sample, sequenced in a study of blood T cell repertoires in COVID-19. Sequencing used immunoSEQ multiplex PCR; TCRdb keeps in-frame clones, though not all of them. The sample has fewer than 200,000 clones, about 87% seen once. Sequenced input: peripheral blood. These receptors were obtained from a woman aged 60 to 75 who had recovered from COVID-19. CDR3s include the opening cysteine and the closing phenylalanine or tryptophan. Fields, in order: J gene, V gene, clone size, CDR3 protein. The listing skips clone size in some rows; elsewhere it reads once, few, many or a size class.

TRBJ1-4,TRBV5-1,once,CASSSNTPTNEKLFF
TRBJ1-1,TRBV6-5,NA,CASSYSTRGHGTEAFF
TRBJ2-1,TRBV7-2,NA,CASSRTPSSYNEQFF
TRBJ1-4,TRBV20-1,NA,CSASSGANEKLFF
TRBJ1-5,TRBV6-6,NA,CASSYSIGVSNQPQHF
TRBJ2-1,TRBV18,NA,CASSPPLTGAQLF
TRBJ2-3,TRBV6-1,NA,CASSEVVGAVADTQYF
TRBJ2-7,TRBV5-1,NA,CASSSFRDRGINEQYF
TRBJ2-2,TRBV7-2,NA,CASSRQGTGELFF
TRBJ2-1,TRBV9,NA,CASSPVAGMTYNEQFF
TRBJ2-5,TRBV19,NA,CASINRLARVETQYF
TRBJ1-5,TRBV27,NA,CASSSHRVQPQHF
TRBJ2-3,TRBV5-4,NA,CASSLRSSGTDTQYF
TRBJ2-2,TRBV5-1,NA,CASSVDLLAGGLDTGELFF
TRBJ2-2,TRBV21-1,NA,CARSRVKGVVWELFF
TRBJ2-2,TRBV6-5,NA,CASATSETGELFF
TRBJ1-5,TRBV19,NA,CASSISRNQPQHF
TRBJ1-1,TRBV3-1/TRBV3-2,NA,CASSGGQGYTEAFF
TRBJ2-1,TRBV28,many,CASSRTGSVREQFF
TRBJ2-3,TRBV6-1,NA,CASSEPIAGGTDTQYF
TRBJ1-1,TRBV28,NA,CASSSGQGERTEAFF
TRBJ2-2,TRBV10-2,NA,CASKLAGPGELFF
TRBJ1-2,TRBV19,NA,CASSNVGQAVYGYTF
TRBJ1-5,TRBV2,NA,CASSEGQGREPQHF
TRBJ1-6,TRBV3-1/TRBV3-2,NA,CASSQGVSGSYNSPLHF
TRBJ2-1,TRBV3-1/TRBV3-2,NA,CASSQEGTATYNEQFF
TRBJ1-1,TRBV30,NA,CAWNLLVNTEAFF
TRBJ2-2,TRBV5-4,NA,CASSSEVANTGELFF
TRBJ1-1,TRBV6-5,NA,CASSYGTGRTEAFF
TRBJ1-1,TRBV6-5,NA,CASSLGTGGNTEAFF
TRBJ1-5,TRBV2,few,CASSGTGANQPQHF
TRBJ2-1,TRBV5-1,NA,CASSRGLAGVEGEQFF
TRBJ2-1,TRBV5-1,NA,CASSLMSADNEQFF
TRBJ2-1,TRBV7-8,NA,CASSLDRNYNEQFF
TRBJ2-7,TRBV5-1,NA,CASSDAGGGYEQYF
TRBJ2-1,TRBV19,NA,CASSIDGQGYNEQFF
TRBJ1-2,TRBV3-1/TRBV3-2,NA,CASSQDVLGYTF
TRBJ2-7,TRBV19,NA,CASSLRVGYEQYF
TRBJ2-7,TRBV6-5,NA,CASRPHHANEQYF
TRBJ2-7,TRBV24-1,NA,CATSGTGGSYEQYF
TRBJ1-2,TRBV30,NA,CAWSVPREGRYGYTF